Presented here are 23 T cell receptor beta chains from one specimen sequenced in a study of cytomegalovirus exposure and HLA in healthy donors. Sequencing used immunoSEQ multiplex PCR; TCRdb keeps in-frame clones, though not all of them. Among 200,000 to 300,000 clones listed, more than 75% were seen once. Input material: PBMCs. The receptors originated from a woman between 25 and 40 years old in good health and CMV-seropositive.

The rearrangement joins TRBV11-3 to TRBJ1-1; D possibly corresponds to TRBD1 (5 bases). Germline V lookup: CDR1 SGHNT, CDR2 YENEEA. V was shortened by 1 base and J by 3 bases, with 18 bases between the two germline ends. This CDR3 has 17 amino acids. In DNA form, the CDR3 reads TGTGCCAGCAGCTTAGGTATCCGCGGGGCCCGCTACACTGAAGCTTTCTTT. Translated, it gives CASSLGIRGARYTEAFF.

CDR3 protein: CASHVATSGDYNEQFF. For the CDR3, the DNA is TGTGCCTCCCACGTCGCCACTAGCGGAGACTACAATGAGCAGTTCTTC. The chain has TRBV30 and TRBJ2-1; 8 positions agree with TRBD2. This CDR3 region has 16 residues. V was pared by 7 bases and J by 3 bases, with 14 bases of the junction left unmatched. CDR1 is GTSNPN and CDR2 is SVGIG in the germline V gene (reference sequence).

J is TRBJ1-1 and V is TRBV9, with D maybe TRBD1 (5 bases). CDR1 SGDLS and CDR2 YYNGEE come from the germline V gene. The CDR3 consists of 17 residues. Trimming pared 3 bases from V and 5 bases from J, leaving 23 bases between. CDR3 amino acids: CASSARNRPGGGTEAFF. CDR3 bases: TGTGCCAGCAGCGCGAGAAACAGGCCTGGGGGGGGGACTGAAGCTTTCTTT.

The CDR3 spells CASSQDSGEAQYEQYF. In nucleotides, the CDR3 is TGCGCCAGCAGCCAAGATTCGGGGGAGGCCCAATACGAGCAGTACTTC. The chain recombines TRBV4-1 with TRBJ2-7, with D perhaps TRBD2 (6 bases). Trimming took 0 bases from V and 4 from J, leaving 16 bases between them. CDR1 is MGHRA and CDR2 is YSYEKL in the germline V gene. This CDR3 has 16 residues.

This chain uses TRBV27 with TRBJ2-7, with 11 bases matching TRBD2. V shed 5 bases and J 3 bases; nucleotides not matched to a gene: 6. CDR1 MNHEY and CDR2 SMNVEV come from the germline V gene (reference sequence). The CDR3 length is 15 residues. The CDR3 is CASSLTSGSIYEQYF. For the CDR3, the DNA is TGTGCCAGCAGTCTAACTAGCGGGAGTATCTACGAGCAGTACTTC.

Written as DNA, the CDR3 is TGTGCCAGCAGCGTAGACTGGGCACCCACGAACACCGGGGAGCTGTTTTTT. It encodes CASSVDWAPTNTGELFF. J is TRBJ2-2 and V is TRBV9; D is unresolved. The germline V gene has CDR1 SGDLS and CDR2 YYNGEE. Deletions cut 0 bases from V and 0 bases from J, with 12 bases between. The CDR3 sequence is 17 residues long.

The sample holds one count of this clone. The chain recombines TRBV4-2 with TRBJ2-7; 9 bases agree with TRBD2. The CDR3 consists of 23 residues. Trimming took 0 bases from V and 6 from J; bases not matched to a gene: 30. Germline lookup yields CDR1 LGHNA and CDR2 YNFKEQ. Written as DNA, the CDR3 is TGTGCCAGCAGCCAAGACACGGAAGTGTCGAGGACAGCGGGAGGCCTCGTGATAGGCGAGCAGTACTTC. Its translation is CASSQDTEVSRTAGGLVIGEQYF.

The chain combines TRBV11-3 with TRBJ2-3, with D unresolved. This CDR3 comprises 17 residues. Germline assignment: CDR1 SGHNT and CDR2 YENEEA. Trimming removed 1 base from V and 2 bases from J, with 16 bases in between. CDR3 amino acids: CASSLGVSPPPTDTQYF. In nucleotides, the CDR3 is TGTGCCAGCAGCTTAGGGGTTAGCCCGCCCCCCACAGATACGCAGTATTTT.

This rearrangement joins TRBV2 to TRBJ2-2; TRBD2 matches 9 bases. The CDR3 runs 16 residues. The junction had 11 bases not matched to a gene; V was cut back by 7 bases and J by 5 bases. Germline lookup yields CDR1 SNHLY and CDR2 FYNNEI. CDR3 amino acids: CASMTVAGEHTGELFF. The CDR3 DNA sequence: TGTGCCAGCATGACCGTAGCGGGAGAACATACCGGGGAGCTGTTTTTT.

The CDR3 DNA follows: TGTGCCAGCAGACCAGACGGGAGAGCGTACGAGCAGTACTTC. The encoded protein is CASRPDGRAYEQYF. The J gene is TRBJ2-7, the V gene TRBV6-1, with a possible D match to TRBD2 (6 bases). Germline-derived CDR1 and CDR2 are MNHNS and SASEGT. Trimming stripped 6 bases from V and 4 bases from J, with 16 bases between. There are 14 residues in the CDR3.

This clone showed up just a few times. The rearrangement joins TRBV5-1 to TRBJ1-2, with TRBD1 identical over 7 bases. Unmatched junction bases numbered 5, after V lost 4 bases and J lost 2 bases. Germline V CDR1 and CDR2: SGHRS, YFSETQ. The CDR3 covers 14 residues. The CDR3 DNA sequence: TGCGCCAGCAGCCTGAAGACAGGGAACTATGGCTACACCTTC. Encoded protein: CASSLKTGNYGYTF.

This clone showed up just once. The chain has TRBV21-1 and TRBJ2-7; no check of the table's D call, TRBD1, against the DNA was made. TRBV21-1 is tagged as a pseudogene. There are 14 residues in the CDR3. The CDR3 loop reads CASSTWTGVYEQYF. The CDR3 coding sequence is TGTGCCAGCAGCACCTGGACAGGGGTATACGAGCAGTACTTC.

J is TRBJ1-5 and V is TRBV6-1; D unclear. Looked up from germline, CDR1 is MNHNS and CDR2 is SASEGT. The CDR3 runs to 14 residues. V was trimmed by 7 bases and J by 1 base, leaving 11 bases between them. This chain's CDR3 is CASNVDISNQPQHF. The CDR3 bases are TGTGCCAGCAACGTCGACATCAGCAATCAGCCCCAGCATTTT.

J is TRBJ1-2 and V is TRBV2; 11 bases map to TRBD1. The CDR3 length is 15 residues. CDR1 SNHLY and CDR2 FYNNEI come from the germline V gene. Unmatched junction bases numbered 7, after V lost 6 bases and J lost 4 bases. The CDR3 sequence: CASSFGTGGAYGYTF. Written as DNA, the CDR3 is TGTGCCAGCAGCTTCGGGACAGGGGGTGCCTATGGCTACACCTTC. The full variable domain, with the rest looked up from reference TRBV2 and TRBJ1-2, is EPEVTQTPSHQVTQMGQEVILRCVPISNHLYFYWYRQILGQKVEFLVSFYNNEISEKSEIFDDQFSVERPDGSNFTLKIRSTKLEDSAMYFCASSFGTGGAYGYTFGSGTRLTVV.

The chain joins TRBV6-5 to TRBJ2-7, with 8 bases aligning to TRBD1. CDR1 and CDR2 (germline): MNHEY, SVGAGI. V gave up 2 bases and J gave up 5 bases; unmatched junction bases: 8. The CDR3 length is 15 residues. The CDR3 DNA is TGTGCCAGCAGTTACGGTCGCAGGGGGCTAGACGAGCAGTACTTC. Encoded protein: CASSYGRRGLDEQYF.

The chain employs TRBV28 and TRBJ2-7; 9 bases agree with TRBD1. J was trimmed by 1 base and V by 5 bases; bases with no gene match: 9. The CDR3 has 16 residues. CDR1 and CDR2 from the germline V gene are MDHEN and SYDVKM. The CDR3 is CASSGGDREWSYEQYF. CDR3 nucleotide sequence: TGTGCCAGCAGTGGCGGGGACAGGGAATGGTCCTACGAGCAGTACTTC.

The chain couples TRBV28 to TRBJ1-1; TRBD1 agrees at 7 bases. V lost 6 bases to trimming and J lost 3 bases; unmatched junction nucleotides: 13. Per germline, CDR1 MDHEN and CDR2 SYDVKM. The CDR3 contains 16 residues. This chain's CDR3 is CASSLRGLRRHTEAFF. CDR3 nucleotides: TGTGCCAGCAGCCTCAGGGGGTTAAGGAGGCACACTGAAGCTTTCTTT.

The V call is TRBV18, the J call TRBJ2-7; D is uncertain. The CDR3 spans 14 residues. V lost 2 bases and J 6 bases, leaving 14 bases between the germline ends. The germline V gene encodes CDR1 KGHSH and CDR2 LQKENI. CDR3 in amino acids: CASSPDGRGSEQYF. CDR3 coding DNA: TGTGCCAGCTCACCAGACGGCCGAGGCTCCGAGCAGTACTTC.

The sample holds one count of this clone. The chain carries TRBV9 and TRBJ2-3; 9 nucleotides agree with TRBD2. From germline, CDR1 is SGDLS and CDR2 YYNGEE. The CDR3 totals 15 residues. Trimming cost V 2 bases and J 2 bases; bases outside gene matches: 3. CDR3 sequence: CASSVGGRATDTQYF. The CDR3 DNA reads TGTGCCAGCAGCGTCGGCGGGAGGGCCACAGATACGCAGTATTTT.

J is TRBJ2-2 and V is TRBV14, with 10 bases fitting TRBD1. Per germline, CDR1 SGHDN and CDR2 FVKESK. V dropped 4 bases and J dropped 6; count of bases not matched to a gene: 2. This CDR3 is 14 amino acids long. CDR3 amino acids: CASSRDRGSGELFF. CDR3 DNA sequence: TGTGCCAGCAGCCGGGACAGGGGTTCCGGGGAGCTGTTTTTT.

CDR3 sequence (DNA): TGCGCCAGCAGATGGGGGACAGACCTCACAGATACGCAGTATTTT. Protein product: CASRWGTDLTDTQYF. The V call is TRBV5-1, the J call TRBJ2-3, with 7 positions matching TRBD1. V shed 5 bases, J shed 2 bases, and the junction held 8 bases outside the gene matches. CDR1 and CDR2 from the germline V gene are SGHRS and YFSETQ. The CDR3 consists of 15 residues.

The V gene is TRBV27, the J gene TRBJ2-4; 7 nucleotides match TRBD1. The CDR3 covers 16 residues. V was pared by 0 bases and J by 4 bases, with 6 bases of the junction left unmatched. Germline CDR1 is MNHEY and CDR2 is SMNVEV (reference sequence). CDR3: CASSLSPGTAKNIQYF. Here the CDR3 DNA reads TGTGCCAGCAGTTTATCGCCGGGGACAGCTAAAAACATTCAGTACTTC.

CDR3 nucleotides: TGTGCCAGCACCCTGAGGGCCGGCCTGAACACTGAAGCTTTCTTT. It specifies CASTLRAGLNTEAFF. The chain carries TRBV6-1 and TRBJ1-1; D is ambiguous. This CDR3 is built from 15 residues. Trimming took off 7 bases at V and 0 bases at J, with 15 bases between the two ends. Germline V gives CDR1 MNHNS, CDR2 SASEGT.